This TCR beta chain was sequenced for a study of T cells after yellow fever vaccination. The CDR3 is 19 amino acids. CDR1 and CDR2 (germline): ENHRY, SYGVKD. After removal of 6 bases from V and 2 bases from J, the junction contained 14 bases not matched to a gene. One entry per CDR3 protein results from TCRdb running MiXCR on the 5' RACE reads. The data contain about 580,000 distinct CDR3 sequences, around a sixth of them singletons. The sample here was PBMCs, taken 5 days after the first yellow fever vaccination. This chain uses TRBV10-3 with TRBJ2-1; 12 bases align to TRBD2. This TCR came from a man aged 18 to 35 who received the YFV17D yellow fever vaccine. The CDR3: CAIRATEASGGATYNEQFF. In DNA, the CDR3 is TGTGCCATCAGGGCGACTGAGGCTAGCGGGGGGGCGACCTACAATGAGCAGTTCTTC.